These 8 T cell receptor beta chains came from one sample sequenced in a study of T cell repertoires in cytomegalovirus infection. Antigens for these TCRs are unknown. TCRdb re-derived calls from the reads in MiXCR, one entry per CDR3 protein. The sample gives about 920,000 distinct CDR3 sequences, roughly 31% of which show up once; about 14% is in the top ten. The sequences come from cultured CD8+ T cells from PBMCs, collected from culture after CMV antigen stimulation. These receptors originate from a human donor in good health (CMV status not recorded). Some clones in this sample may be carry-over from other donors' samples.

V usage is TRBV5-1 and J usage is TRBJ1-5, with 8 bases fitting TRBD1. V trimming: 4 bases; J trimming: 7 bases; junction bases outside the gene matches: 7. The germline gives CDR1 SGHRS, CDR2 YFSETQ. There are 14 residues in the CDR3. In DNA form, the CDR3 reads TGCGCCAGCAGCGACGGACAGGGCCAACAGCCCCAGCATTTT. Its protein product is CASSDGQGQQPQHF.

A remark on this clonotype: The junction does not match germline at one end; this may be a read error. The chain couples TRBV24-1 to TRBJ2-5, with D unclear. Germline CDR1 KGHDR, CDR2 SFDVKD. This CDR3 has 12 residues. CDR3 protein: CTTSGLGETQYF. For the CDR3, the DNA is TGTACCACCAGTGGCCTGGGGGAGACCCAGTACTTC.

V and J are TRBV6-6 and TRBJ2-7, with D hard to call. The CDR3 consists of 12 residues. Germline CDR1 MNHNY, CDR2 SVGAGI (reference sequence). The ends were cut back, 5 bases at V and 4 bases at J, with 9 bases in the middle. CDR3 region: CASSLTVYEQYV. The CDR3 coding sequence is TGTGCCAGCAGTCTGACGGTTTACGAGCAGTACGTC.

The table lists this clonotype with a few counts. The chain recombines TRBV6-2 or TRBV6-3 with TRBJ1-2; 10 bases are a match to TRBD1. Per germline, CDR1 MNHEY and CDR2 SVGEGT. The CDR3 length is 17 residues. Trimming removed 5 bases from V and 6 bases from J; junction bases left unmatched: 15. The CDR3 protein is CASSKGQGRLSGDGYTF. CDR3 in DNA: TGTGCCAGCAGTAAGGGACAGGGGCGCCTATCAGGGGATGGCTACACCTTC.

This clonotype has just a few counts. A read error may produce the germline difference seen at one junction end. The rearrangement joins TRBV7-9 to TRBJ2-1, with 7 bases that match TRBD1. The CDR3 is 15 amino acids. Germline loops: CDR1 SEHNR, CDR2 FQNEAQ (reference sequence). CDR3 sequence (DNA): TGTGCCAGCCGACAGGGATCGTATCTCTACGATGAGCAGTTCTTC. It specifies CASRQGSYLYDEQFF.

This clonotype showed up many times. The V and J genes are TRBV7-2 and TRBJ2-7, with D perhaps TRBD1 (5 bases). Germline V CDR1 and CDR2: SGHTA, FQGNSA. V lost 0 bases and J 7 bases, leaving 10 bases between the germline ends. The CDR3 runs to 13 residues. DNA of the CDR3: TGTGCCAGCAGCTTAGCAGGGGCGAGTGAGCAGTACGTC. This encodes CASSLAGASEQYV.

This clonotype was seen a handful of times. This sequence joins TRBV20-1 and TRBJ1-3, with TRBD1 as a possible D gene (5 bases). CDR1 DFQATT and CDR2 SNEGSKA come from the germline V gene (reference sequence). This CDR3 contains 15 residues. Trimming left V 0 bases short and J 3 bases short, with 12 bases between. CDR3 sequence reads: CSARESGGYGNTIYF. The CDR3 coding sequence is TGCAGTGCTAGAGAGTCCGGGGGGTATGGAAACACCATATATTTT.

This clonotype turned up a few times. The CDR3 sequence is CASSYDLAGADTDTQYF. CDR3 in DNA: TGTGCCAGCAGCTATGATCTAGCGGGGGCAGACACAGATACGCAGTATTTT. The chain joins TRBV5-5 to TRBJ2-3; 10 bases agree with TRBD2. Looked up from germline, CDR1 is SGHKS and CDR2 is YYEKEE (reference sequence). The V and J ends lost 3 bases and 2 bases, in that order; junction bases with no gene match: 9. The CDR3 loop spans 17 amino acids. The full variable domain, in which reference TRBV5-5 and TRBJ2-3 provide the parts outside the CDR3, is DAGVTQSPTHLIKTRGQQVTLRCSPISGHKSVSWYQQVLGQGPQFIFQYYEKEERGRGNFPDRFSARQFPNYSSELNVNALLLGDSALYLCASSYDLAGADTDTQYFGPGTRLTVL.